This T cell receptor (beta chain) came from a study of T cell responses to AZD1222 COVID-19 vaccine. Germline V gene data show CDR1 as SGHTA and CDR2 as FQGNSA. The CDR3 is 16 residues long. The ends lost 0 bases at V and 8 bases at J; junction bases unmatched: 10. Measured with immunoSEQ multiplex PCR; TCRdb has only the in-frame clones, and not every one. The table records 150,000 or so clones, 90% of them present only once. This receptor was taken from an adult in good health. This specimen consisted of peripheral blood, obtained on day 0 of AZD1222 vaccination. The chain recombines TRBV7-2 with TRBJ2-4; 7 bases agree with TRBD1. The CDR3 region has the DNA TGTGCCAGCAGCTTAGCACCGACGGACAGGTTAGACATTCAGTACTTC. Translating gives CASSLAPTDRLDIQYF. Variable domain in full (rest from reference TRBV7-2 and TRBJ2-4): GAGVSQSPSNKVTEKGKDVELRCDPISGHTALYWYRQSLGQGLEFLIYFQGNSAPDKSGLPSDRFSAERTGGSVSTLTIQRTQQEDSAVYLCASSLAPTDRLDIQYFGAGTRLSVL.